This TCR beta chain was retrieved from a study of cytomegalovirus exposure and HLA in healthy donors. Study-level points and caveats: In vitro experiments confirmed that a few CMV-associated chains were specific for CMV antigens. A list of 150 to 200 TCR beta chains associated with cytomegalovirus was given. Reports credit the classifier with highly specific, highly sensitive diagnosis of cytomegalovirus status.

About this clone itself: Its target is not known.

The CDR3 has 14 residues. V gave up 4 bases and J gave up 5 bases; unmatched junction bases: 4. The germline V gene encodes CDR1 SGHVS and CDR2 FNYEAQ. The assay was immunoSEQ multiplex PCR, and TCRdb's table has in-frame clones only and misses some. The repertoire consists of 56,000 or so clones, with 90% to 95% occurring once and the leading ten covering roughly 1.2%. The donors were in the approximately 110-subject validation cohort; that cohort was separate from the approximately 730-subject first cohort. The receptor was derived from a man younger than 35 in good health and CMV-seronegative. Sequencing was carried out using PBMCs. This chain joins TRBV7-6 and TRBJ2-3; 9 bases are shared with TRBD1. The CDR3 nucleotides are TGTGCCAGCAGCTCGGGACAGGGTATAGATACGCAGTATTTT. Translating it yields CASSSGQGIDTQYF.